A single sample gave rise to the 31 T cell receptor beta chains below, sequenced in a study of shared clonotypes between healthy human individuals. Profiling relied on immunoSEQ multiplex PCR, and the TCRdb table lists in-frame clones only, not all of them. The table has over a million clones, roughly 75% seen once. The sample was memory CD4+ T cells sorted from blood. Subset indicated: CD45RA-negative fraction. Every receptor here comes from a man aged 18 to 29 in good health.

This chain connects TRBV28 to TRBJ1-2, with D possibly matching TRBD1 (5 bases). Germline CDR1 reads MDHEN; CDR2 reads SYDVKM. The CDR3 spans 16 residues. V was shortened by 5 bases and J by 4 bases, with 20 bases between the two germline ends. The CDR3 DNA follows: TGTGCCAGCAGTCCTCCGGGTGCCGGGACGATCTATGGCTACACCTTC. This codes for CASSPPGAGTIYGYTF.

The CDR3 reads CASSPGTGEFYEQYF. The CDR3, as DNA: TGTGCCAGCAGCCCCGGGACAGGGGAATTCTACGAGCAGTACTTC. The chain joins TRBV11-2 to TRBJ2-7, with TRBD1 matching over 10 bases. This CDR3 is built from 15 residues. V lost 5 bases and J lost 3; bases outside the gene matches: 7. The V gene's germline CDR1 is SGHAT and CDR2 FQNNGV. The entire variable domain, with the rest obtained from reference TRBV11-2 and TRBJ2-7, is as follows: EAGVAQSPRYKIIEKRQSVAFWCNPISGHATLYWYQQILGQGPKLLIQFQNNGVVDDSQLPKDRFSAERLKGVDSTLKIQPAKLEDSAVYLCASSPGTGEFYEQYFGPGTRLTVT.

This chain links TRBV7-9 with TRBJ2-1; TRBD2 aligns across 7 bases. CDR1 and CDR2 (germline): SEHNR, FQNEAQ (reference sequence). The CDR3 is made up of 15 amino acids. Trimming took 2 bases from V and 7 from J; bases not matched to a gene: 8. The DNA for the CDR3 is TGTGCCAGCAGCTTACTAGCGGTAAGACCTAATGAGCAGTTCTTC. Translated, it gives CASSLLAVRPNEQFF.

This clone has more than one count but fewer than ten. CDR3 in amino acids: CASSLITTGTGYGYTF. DNA of the CDR3: TGCGCCAGCAGCTTGATCACTACGGGGACAGGCTATGGCTACACCTTC. The V call is TRBV5-1, the J call TRBJ1-2; TRBD1 agrees at 8 bases. Germline CDR1 and CDR2: SGHRS and YFSETQ. There are 16 residues in the CDR3. The junction had 9 bases not matched to a gene; V was cut back by 1 base and J by 4 bases.

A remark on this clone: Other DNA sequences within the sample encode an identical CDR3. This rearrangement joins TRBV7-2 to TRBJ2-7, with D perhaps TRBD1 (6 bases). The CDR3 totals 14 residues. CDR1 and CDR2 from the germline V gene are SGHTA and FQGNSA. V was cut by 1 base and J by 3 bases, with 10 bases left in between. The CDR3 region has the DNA TGTGCCAGCAGCTTAGATTCCAGGGGCTACGAGCAGTACTTC. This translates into CASSLDSRGYEQYF.

The CDR3 bases are TGTGCCAGCAGCTTAGCCGGGACATATGAAAAACTGTTTTTT. Encoded protein: CASSLAGTYEKLFF. V usage is TRBV7-9 and J usage is TRBJ1-4; TRBD1 might be the D (6 bases). The CDR3 runs to 14 residues. CDR1 and CDR2 (germline): SEHNR, FQNEAQ (reference sequence). The V gene lost 0 bases and the J gene lost 6 bases, with 8 bases spanning the gap.

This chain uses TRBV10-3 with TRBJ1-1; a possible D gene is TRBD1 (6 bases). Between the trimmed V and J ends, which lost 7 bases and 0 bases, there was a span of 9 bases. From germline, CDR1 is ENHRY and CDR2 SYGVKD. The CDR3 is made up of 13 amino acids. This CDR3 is CAINGGLNTEAFF. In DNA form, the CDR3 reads TGTGCCATCAACGGGGGCTTGAACACTGAAGCTTTCTTT.

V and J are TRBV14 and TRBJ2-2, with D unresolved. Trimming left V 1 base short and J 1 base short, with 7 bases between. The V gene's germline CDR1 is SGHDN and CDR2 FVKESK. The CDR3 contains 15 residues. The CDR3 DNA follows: TGTGCCAGCAGCCAAGGGGCCAAGAACACCGGGGAGCTGTTTTTT. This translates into CASSQGAKNTGELFF.

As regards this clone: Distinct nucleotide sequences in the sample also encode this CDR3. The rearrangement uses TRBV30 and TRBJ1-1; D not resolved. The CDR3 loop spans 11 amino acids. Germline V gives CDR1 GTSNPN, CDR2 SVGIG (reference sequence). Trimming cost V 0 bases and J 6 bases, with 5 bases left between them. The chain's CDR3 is CAWSVKAEAFF. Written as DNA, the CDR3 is TGTGCCTGGAGTGTAAAGGCTGAAGCTTTCTTT.

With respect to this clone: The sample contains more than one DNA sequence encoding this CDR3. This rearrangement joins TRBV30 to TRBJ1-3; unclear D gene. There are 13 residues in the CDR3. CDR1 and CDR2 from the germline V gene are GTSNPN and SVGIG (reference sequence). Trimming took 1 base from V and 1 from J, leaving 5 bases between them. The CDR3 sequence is CAWSAVSGNTIYF. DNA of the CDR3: TGTGCCTGGAGTGCGGTATCTGGAAACACCATATATTTT.

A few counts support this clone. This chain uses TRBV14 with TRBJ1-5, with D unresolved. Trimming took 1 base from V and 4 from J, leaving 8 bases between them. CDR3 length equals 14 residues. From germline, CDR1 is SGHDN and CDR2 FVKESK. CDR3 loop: CASSQAQANQPQHF. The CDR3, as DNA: TGTGCCAGCAGCCAAGCACAAGCTAATCAGCCCCAGCATTTT.

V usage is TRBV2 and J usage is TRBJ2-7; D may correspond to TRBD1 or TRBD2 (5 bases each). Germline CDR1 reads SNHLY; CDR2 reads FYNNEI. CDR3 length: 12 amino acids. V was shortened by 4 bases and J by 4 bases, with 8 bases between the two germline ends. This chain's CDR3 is CASSGDEYEQYF. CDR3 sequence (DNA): TGTGCCAGCAGTGGGGACGAGTACGAGCAGTACTTC.

The CDR3 spells CASSAATGVNSPLHF. CDR3 sequence (DNA): TGTGCCAGTAGTGCGGCGACAGGGGTTAATTCACCCCTCCACTTT. This chain uses TRBV19 with TRBJ1-6; TRBD1 matches 8 bases. This CDR3 has 15 amino acids. J was trimmed by 6 bases and V by 5 bases; bases with no gene match: 6. Germline CDR1 LNHDA, CDR2 SQIVND (reference sequence).

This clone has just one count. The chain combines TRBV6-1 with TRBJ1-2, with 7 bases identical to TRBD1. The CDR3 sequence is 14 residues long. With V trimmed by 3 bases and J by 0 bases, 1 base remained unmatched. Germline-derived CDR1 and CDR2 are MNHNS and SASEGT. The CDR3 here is CASSEGQTNYGYTF. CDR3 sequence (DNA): TGTGCCAGCAGTGAGGGACAGACTAACTATGGCTACACCTTC.

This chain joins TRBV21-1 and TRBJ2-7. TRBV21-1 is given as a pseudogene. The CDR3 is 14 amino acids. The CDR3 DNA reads TGTGCCAGCAGCAAAGAAGAGGGGCTGGACGAGCAGTACTTC. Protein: CASSKEEGLDEQYF.

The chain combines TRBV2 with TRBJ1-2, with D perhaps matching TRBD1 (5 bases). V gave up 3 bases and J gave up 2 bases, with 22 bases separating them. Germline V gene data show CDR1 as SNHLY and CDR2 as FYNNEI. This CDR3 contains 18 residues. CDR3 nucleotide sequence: TGTGCCAGCAGTGATTCAGGGAGGGATACCGAGCCGAACTATGGCTACACCTTC. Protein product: CASSDSGRDTEPNYGYTF.

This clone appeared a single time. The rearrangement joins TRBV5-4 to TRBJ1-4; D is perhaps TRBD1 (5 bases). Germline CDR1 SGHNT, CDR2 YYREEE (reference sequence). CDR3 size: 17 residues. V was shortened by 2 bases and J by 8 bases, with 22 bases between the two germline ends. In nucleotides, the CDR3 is TGTGCCAGCAGCTTTCAAGGATCGGTAGGGGTTCAGGAAAAACTGTTTTTT. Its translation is CASSFQGSVGVQEKLFF.

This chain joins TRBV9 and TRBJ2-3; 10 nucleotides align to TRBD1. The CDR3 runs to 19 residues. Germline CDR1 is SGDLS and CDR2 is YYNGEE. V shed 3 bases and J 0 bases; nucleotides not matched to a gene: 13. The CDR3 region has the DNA TGTGCCAGCAGCGCCCGACAGGGGGCGAAACAGGCTAGCACAGATACGCAGTATTTT. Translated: CASSARQGAKQASTDTQYF. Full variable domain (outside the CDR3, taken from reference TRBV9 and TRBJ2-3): DSGVTQTPKHLITATGQRVTLRCSPRSGDLSVYWYQQSLDQGLQFLIQYYNGEERAKGNILERFSAQQFPDLHSELNLSSLELGDSALYFCASSARQGAKQASTDTQYFGPGTRLTVL.

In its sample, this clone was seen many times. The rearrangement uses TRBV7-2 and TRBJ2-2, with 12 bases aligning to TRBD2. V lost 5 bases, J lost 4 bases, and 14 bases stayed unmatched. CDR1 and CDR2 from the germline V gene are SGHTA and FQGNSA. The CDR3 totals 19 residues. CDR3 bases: TGTGCCAGCAGCACGCCGGCGCTAGCGGGGGGGCGGGTCACCGGGGAGCTGTTTTTT. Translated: CASSTPALAGGRVTGELFF.

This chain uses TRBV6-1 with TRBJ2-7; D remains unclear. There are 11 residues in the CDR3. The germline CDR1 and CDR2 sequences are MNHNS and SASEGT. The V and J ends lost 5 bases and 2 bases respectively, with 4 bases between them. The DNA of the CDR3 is TGTGCCAGCAGTCCCGCCTACGAGCAGTACTTC. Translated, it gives CASSPAYEQYF.

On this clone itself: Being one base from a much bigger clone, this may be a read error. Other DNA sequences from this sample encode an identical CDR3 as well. The CDR3 nucleotides are TGTGCCAGCAGCCCTAATATGAACACTGAAGCTTTCTTT. This codes for CASSPNMNTEAFF. This chain joins TRBV7-2 and TRBJ1-1; D not certain. Per the germline V gene, CDR1 is SGHTA and CDR2 is FQGNSA. The CDR3 covers 13 residues. With 5 bases removed from V and 0 bases from J, the gap between germline ends came to 7 bases.

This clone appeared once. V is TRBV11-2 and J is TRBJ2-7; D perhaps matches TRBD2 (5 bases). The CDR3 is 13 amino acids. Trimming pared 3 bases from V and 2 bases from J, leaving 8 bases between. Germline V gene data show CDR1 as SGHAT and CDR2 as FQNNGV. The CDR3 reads CASSFEGTYEQYF. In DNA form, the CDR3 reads TGTGCCAGCAGCTTCGAGGGTACCTACGAGCAGTACTTC.

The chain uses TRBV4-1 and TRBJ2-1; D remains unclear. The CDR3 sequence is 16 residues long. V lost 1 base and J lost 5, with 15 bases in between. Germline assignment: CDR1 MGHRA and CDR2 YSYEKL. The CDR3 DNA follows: TGCGCCAGCAGCCAAGGAGTGGGGTTGAAGGACAATGAGCAGTTCTTC. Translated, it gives CASSQGVGLKDNEQFF.

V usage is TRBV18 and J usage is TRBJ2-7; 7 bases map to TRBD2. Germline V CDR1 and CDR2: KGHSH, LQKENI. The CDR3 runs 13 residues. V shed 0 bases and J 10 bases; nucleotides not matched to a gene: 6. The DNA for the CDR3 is TGTGCCAGCTCACCACCGGGCAGGGAGGGACAGTACTTC. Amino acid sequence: CASSPPGREGQYF.

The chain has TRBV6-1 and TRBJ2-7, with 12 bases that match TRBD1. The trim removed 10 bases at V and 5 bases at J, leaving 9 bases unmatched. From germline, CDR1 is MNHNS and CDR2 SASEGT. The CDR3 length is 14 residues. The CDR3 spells CATSRGTGGHEQYF. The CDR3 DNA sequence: TGTGCCACCAGCAGAGGGACAGGGGGCCACGAGCAGTACTTC.

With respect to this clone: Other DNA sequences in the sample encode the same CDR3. The CDR3 is CASSSPRETQYF. The CDR3 DNA is TGTGCCAGCAGCTCCCCTAGAGAGACCCAGTACTTC. V gene TRBV6-5 combines with J gene TRBJ2-5, with D unresolved. The CDR3 spans 12 residues. Trimming shortened V by 6 bases and J by 4 bases, and 9 bases separated the two germline ends. The germline V gene encodes CDR1 MNHEY and CDR2 SVGAGI.

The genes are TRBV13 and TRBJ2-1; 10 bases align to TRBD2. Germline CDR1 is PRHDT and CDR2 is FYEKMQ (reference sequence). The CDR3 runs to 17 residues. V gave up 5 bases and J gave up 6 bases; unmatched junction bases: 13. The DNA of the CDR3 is TGTGCCAGCAGCCTGACAGCGGGGGGGCAGGTCGGCAATGAGCAGTTCTTC. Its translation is CASSLTAGGQVGNEQFF.

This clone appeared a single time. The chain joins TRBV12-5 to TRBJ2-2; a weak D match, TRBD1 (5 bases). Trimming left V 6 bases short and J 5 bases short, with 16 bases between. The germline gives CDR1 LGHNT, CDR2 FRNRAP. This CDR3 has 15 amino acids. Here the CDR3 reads CASGPISGITGELFF. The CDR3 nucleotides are TGTGCTAGTGGCCCCATCTCAGGGATAACCGGGGAGCTGTTTTTT.

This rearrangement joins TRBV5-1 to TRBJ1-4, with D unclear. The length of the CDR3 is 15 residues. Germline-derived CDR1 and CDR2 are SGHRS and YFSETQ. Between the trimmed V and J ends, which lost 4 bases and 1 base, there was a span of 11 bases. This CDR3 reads CASSILGVTNEKLFF. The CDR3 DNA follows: TGCGCCAGCAGCATACTCGGGGTAACTAATGAAAAACTGTTTTTT.

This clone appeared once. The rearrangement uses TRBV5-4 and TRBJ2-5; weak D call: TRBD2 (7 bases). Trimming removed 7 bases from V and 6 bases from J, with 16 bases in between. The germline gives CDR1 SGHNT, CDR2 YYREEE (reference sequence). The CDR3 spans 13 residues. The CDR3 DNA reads TGTGCCAGCGGGTGGGGGGGGCAACAGACCCAGTACTTC. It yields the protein CASGWGGQQTQYF. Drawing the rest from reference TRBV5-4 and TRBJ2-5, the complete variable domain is ETGVTQSPTHLIKTRGQQVTLRCSSQSGHNTVSWYQQALGQGPQFIFQYYREEENGRGNFPPRFSGLQFPNYSSELNVNALELDDSALYLCASGWGGQQTQYFGPGTRLLVL.

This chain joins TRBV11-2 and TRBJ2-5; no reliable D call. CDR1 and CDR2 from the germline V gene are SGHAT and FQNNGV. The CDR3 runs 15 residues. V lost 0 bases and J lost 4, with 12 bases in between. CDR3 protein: CASSLDNVPGETQYF. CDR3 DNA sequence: TGTGCCAGCAGCTTAGATAATGTTCCGGGAGAGACCCAGTACTTC.